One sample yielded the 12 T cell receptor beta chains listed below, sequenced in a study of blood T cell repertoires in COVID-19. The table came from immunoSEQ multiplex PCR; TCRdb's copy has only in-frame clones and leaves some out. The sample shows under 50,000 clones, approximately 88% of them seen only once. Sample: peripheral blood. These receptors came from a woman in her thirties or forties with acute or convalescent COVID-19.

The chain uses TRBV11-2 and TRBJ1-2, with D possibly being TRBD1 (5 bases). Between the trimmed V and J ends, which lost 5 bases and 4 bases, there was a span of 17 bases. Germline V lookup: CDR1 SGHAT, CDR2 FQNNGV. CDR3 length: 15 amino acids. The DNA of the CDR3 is TGTGCCAGCAGCCCCTCTGGGGGGATGGGCTATGGCTACACCTTC. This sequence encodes CASSPSGGMGYGYTF.

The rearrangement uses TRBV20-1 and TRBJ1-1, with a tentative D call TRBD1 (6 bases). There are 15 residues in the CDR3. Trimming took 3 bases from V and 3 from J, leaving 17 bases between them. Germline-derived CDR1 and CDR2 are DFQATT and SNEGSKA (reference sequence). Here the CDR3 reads CSASAQGRPDTEAFF. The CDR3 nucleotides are TGCAGTGCTAGTGCCCAGGGGCGCCCGGACACTGAAGCTTTCTTT.

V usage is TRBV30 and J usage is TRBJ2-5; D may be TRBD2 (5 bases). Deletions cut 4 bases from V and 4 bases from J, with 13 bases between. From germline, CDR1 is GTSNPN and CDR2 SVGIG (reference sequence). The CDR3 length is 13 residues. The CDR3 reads CAWITSGGETQYF. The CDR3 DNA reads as TGTGCCTGGATTACCAGCGGCGGAGAGACCCAGTACTTC.

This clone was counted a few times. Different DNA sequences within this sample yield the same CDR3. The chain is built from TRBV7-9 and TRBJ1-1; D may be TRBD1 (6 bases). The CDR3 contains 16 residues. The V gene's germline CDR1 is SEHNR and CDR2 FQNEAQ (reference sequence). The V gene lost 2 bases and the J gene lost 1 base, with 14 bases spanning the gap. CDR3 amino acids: CASSLSRPTGNTEAFF. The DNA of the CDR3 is TGTGCCAGCAGCTTATCCCGACCGACAGGGAACACTGAAGCTTTCTTT.

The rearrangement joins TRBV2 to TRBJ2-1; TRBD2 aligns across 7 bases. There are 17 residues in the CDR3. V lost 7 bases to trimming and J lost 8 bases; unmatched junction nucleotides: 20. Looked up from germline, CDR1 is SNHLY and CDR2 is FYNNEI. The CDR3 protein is CASTARSLAAPVDEQFF. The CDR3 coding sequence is TGTGCCAGCACCGCGAGGTCCCTAGCGGCCCCGGTGGATGAGCAGTTCTTC.

The CDR3 nucleotides are TGTGCCAGCAGCCGCGGGCCTTACAATGAGCAGTTCTTC. This encodes CASSRGPYNEQFF. The chain couples TRBV28 to TRBJ2-1, with D perhaps matching TRBD2 (5 bases). The CDR3 spans 13 residues. Germline assignment: CDR1 MDHEN and CDR2 SYDVKM. The ends were cut back, 6 bases at V and 4 bases at J, with 10 bases in the middle. The complete variable domain, with remaining parts taken from reference TRBV28 and TRBJ2-1, reads DVKVTQSSRYLVKRTGEKVFLECVQDMDHENMFWYRQDPGLGLRLIYFSYDVKMKEKGDIPEGYSVSREKKERFSLILESASTNQTSMYLCASSRGPYNEQFFGPGTRLTVL.

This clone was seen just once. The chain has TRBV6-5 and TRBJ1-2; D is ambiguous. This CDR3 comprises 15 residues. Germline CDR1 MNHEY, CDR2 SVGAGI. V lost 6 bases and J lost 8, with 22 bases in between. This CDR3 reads CASRAPQAPREGYTF. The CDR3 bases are TGTGCCAGCAGAGCCCCGCAGGCCCCTCGGGAGGGCTACACCTTC.

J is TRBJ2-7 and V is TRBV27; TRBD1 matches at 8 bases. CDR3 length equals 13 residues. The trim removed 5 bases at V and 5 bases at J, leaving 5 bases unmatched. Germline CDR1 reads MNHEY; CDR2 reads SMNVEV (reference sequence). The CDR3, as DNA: TGTGCCAGCAGTCCCCTGACAGGGGACGAGCAGTACTTC. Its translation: CASSPLTGDEQYF.

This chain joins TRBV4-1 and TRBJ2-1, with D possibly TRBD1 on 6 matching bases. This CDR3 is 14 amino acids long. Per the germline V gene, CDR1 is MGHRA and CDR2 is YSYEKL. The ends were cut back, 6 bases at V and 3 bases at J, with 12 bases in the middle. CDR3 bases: TGCGCCAGCAGGGCCACAGGGTTCTACAATGAGCAGTTCTTC. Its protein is CASRATGFYNEQFF.

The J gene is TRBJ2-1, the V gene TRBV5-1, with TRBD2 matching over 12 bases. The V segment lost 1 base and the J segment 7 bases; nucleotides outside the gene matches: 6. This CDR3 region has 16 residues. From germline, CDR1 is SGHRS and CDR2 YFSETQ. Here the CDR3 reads CASSLIASGGVNEQFF. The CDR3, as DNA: TGCGCCAGCAGCTTGATAGCTAGCGGGGGGGTAAATGAGCAGTTCTTC.

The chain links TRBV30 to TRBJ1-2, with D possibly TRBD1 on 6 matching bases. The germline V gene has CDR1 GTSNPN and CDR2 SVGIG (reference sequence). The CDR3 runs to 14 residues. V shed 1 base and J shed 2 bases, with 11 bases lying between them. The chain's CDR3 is CAWSDFGQNYGYTF. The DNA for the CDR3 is TGTGCCTGGAGTGACTTCGGACAGAACTATGGCTACACCTTC.

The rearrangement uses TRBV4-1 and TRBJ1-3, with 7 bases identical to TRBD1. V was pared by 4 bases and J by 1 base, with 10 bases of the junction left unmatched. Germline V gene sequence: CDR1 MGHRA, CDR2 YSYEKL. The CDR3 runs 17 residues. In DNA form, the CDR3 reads TGCGCCAGCAGCCGCACAGGGGATAGAAGTTCTGGAAACACCATATATTTT. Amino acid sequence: CASSRTGDRSSGNTIYF.